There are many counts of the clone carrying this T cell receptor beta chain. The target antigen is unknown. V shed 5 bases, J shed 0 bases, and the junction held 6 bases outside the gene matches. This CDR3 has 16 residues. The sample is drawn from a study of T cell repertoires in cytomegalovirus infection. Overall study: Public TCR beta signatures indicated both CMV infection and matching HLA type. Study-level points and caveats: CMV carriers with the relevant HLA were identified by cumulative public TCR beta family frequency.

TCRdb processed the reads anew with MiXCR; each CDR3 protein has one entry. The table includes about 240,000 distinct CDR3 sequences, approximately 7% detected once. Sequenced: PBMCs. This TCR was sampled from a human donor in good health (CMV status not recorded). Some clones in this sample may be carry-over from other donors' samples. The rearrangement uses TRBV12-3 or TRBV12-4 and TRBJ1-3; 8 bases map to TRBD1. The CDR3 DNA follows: TGTGCCAGCAGTCCCAGGGGGCCGAGCTCTGGAAACACCATATATTTT. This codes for CASSPRGPSSGNTIYF.